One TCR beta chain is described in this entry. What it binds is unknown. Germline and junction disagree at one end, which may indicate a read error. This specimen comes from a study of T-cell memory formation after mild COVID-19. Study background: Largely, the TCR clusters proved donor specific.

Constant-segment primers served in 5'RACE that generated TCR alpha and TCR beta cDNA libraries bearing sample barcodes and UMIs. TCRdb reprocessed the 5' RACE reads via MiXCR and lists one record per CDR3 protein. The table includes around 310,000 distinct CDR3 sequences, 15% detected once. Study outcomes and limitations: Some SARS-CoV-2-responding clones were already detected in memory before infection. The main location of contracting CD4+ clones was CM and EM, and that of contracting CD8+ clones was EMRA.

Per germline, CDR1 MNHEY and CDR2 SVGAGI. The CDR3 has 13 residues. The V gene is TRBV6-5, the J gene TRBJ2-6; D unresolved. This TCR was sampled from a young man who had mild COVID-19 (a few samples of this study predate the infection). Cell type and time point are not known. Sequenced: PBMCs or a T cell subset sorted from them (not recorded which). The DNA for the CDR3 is TGTGCCAGCAGTTACTCTCGGGCCAACGTCCTGACTTTC. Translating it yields CASSYSRANVLTF.